This T cell receptor (beta chain) was documented in a study of blood T cell repertoires in COVID-19. Using immunoSEQ multiplex PCR, the repertoire was profiled, and TCRdb retains in-frame clones only, with some absent. The table lists roughly 78,000 clones, more than 75% of them singletons, with roughly 2% in the top ten. Germline assignment: CDR1 KGHSH and CDR2 LQKENI. The V segment lost 1 base and the J segment 4 bases; nucleotides outside the gene matches: 7. The length of the CDR3 is 17 residues. Material: peripheral blood. This sequence originates from a woman aged 55-69 years with acute or convalescent COVID-19. This chain connects TRBV18 to TRBJ2-3; the match to TRBD2 covers 11 bases. This CDR3 is CASSPRPTSGEADTQYF. The CDR3 DNA sequence: TGTGCCAGCTCACCACGGCCGACTAGCGGGGAAGCAGATACGCAGTATTTT.